Listed here are 5 T cell receptor beta chains from one sample, sequenced in a study of blood T cell repertoires in COVID-19. The repertoire was sequenced with immunoSEQ multiplex PCR; TCRdb's copy has only in-frame clones and lacks some. This sample has under 200,000 clones; roughly four fifths occur once, and the top ten carry around 7.7%. The sample comprised peripheral blood. Receptor source: a man in his forties who had recovered from COVID-19.

V gene TRBV2 combines with J gene TRBJ2-6; 8 bases map to TRBD1. The CDR3 runs 18 residues. J was trimmed by 1 base and V by 6 bases; bases with no gene match: 11. In germline, CDR1 is SNHLY, CDR2 FYNNEI. The CDR3 here is CASSYRTGLLSGANVLTF. In nucleotides, the CDR3 is TGTGCCAGCAGCTATCGGACAGGGTTGTTGTCTGGGGCCAACGTCCTGACTTTC.

CDR3 sequence: CASSERETGLYGYTF. The CDR3 DNA sequence: TGTGCCAGCAGTGAAAGGGAGACAGGACTCTATGGCTACACCTTC. This rearrangement joins TRBV2 to TRBJ1-2; D is possibly TRBD1 (6 bases). Germline CDR1 and CDR2: SNHLY and FYNNEI. V lost 2 bases and J lost 4, with 14 bases in between. The CDR3 sequence is 15 residues long.

A single count supports this clone. The gene calls are TRBV19 and TRBJ2-2, with D perhaps TRBD1 (6 bases). The CDR3 spans 15 residues. Per the germline V gene, CDR1 is LNHDA and CDR2 is SQIVND (reference sequence). V was cut by 4 bases and J by 7 bases, with 16 bases left in between. CDR3 region: CASSTGDGFVGELFF. CDR3 nucleotides: TGTGCCAGTAGTACAGGGGACGGATTCGTCGGGGAGCTGTTTTTT.

In nucleotides, the CDR3 is TGTGCCAGCAGTTTACCGGACAGTTACGAGCAGTACTTC. Translation gives CASSLPDSYEQYF. The V and J genes are TRBV27 and TRBJ2-7, with D possibly TRBD1 on 6 matching bases. Germline V gene data show CDR1 as MNHEY and CDR2 as SMNVEV (reference sequence). With 2 bases removed from V and 4 bases from J, the gap between germline ends came to 9 bases. The CDR3 totals 13 residues.

The chain couples TRBV4-2 to TRBJ1-4; 7 nucleotides line up with TRBD1. The CDR3 spans 17 residues. Per germline, CDR1 LGHNA and CDR2 YNFKEQ. Germline trimming cut 0 bases from V and 0 bases from J; bases unmatched to any gene: 4. The CDR3 spells CASSQDPTGATNEKLFF. The CDR3 DNA reads as TGTGCCAGCAGCCAAGACCCCACAGGGGCAACTAATGAAAAACTGTTTTTT.